This T cell receptor (beta chain) was sequenced for a study of shared clonotypes between healthy human individuals (TCRdb year 2020). General notes on the study: A few men and a couple of women, aged 18 to 49 years, made up the cohort. Per donor, three plates each were used for CD4 naive and CD4 memory, two for CD8 naive, and one for CD8 memory. To estimate repertoire size and how much clonotypes are shared between individuals, the study performed deep sequencing of blood TCR repertoires from about five healthy adults. To increase sequencing depth and limit assay-specific biases, different laboratories used diverse techniques to prepare libraries and sequence TCR repertoires. Between about 0.8 and 9.5 billion PBMCs per donor were obtained by leukapheresis.

Overall results and qualifications from the work: Pairwise subsampling indicated that sequencing depth was expected to affect the degree of clonotype sharing among donors. Because the study included only a small number of donors, the genetic and exposure-history diversity represented was limited. Naive subsets generally had larger estimated clonotype richness than memory subsets. Sampling was limited to blood, and TCR repertoires in tissue likely differ from TCR repertoires in blood. Across four donors, approximately 5% of naive CD4, roughly 3.5% of naive CD8, roughly 2.2% of memory CD4, and approximately 0.42% of memory CD8 clonotypes were shared. Even with the large sequencing depth, rarefaction of the sorted-subset datasets indicated that sequencing was incomplete. Compared with non-shared clonotypes, clonotypes shared by all four sorted-subset donors had higher generation probabilities.

CD8 naive samples consisted of CD45RO-negative cells that were positively selected for CCR7, yielding a CD45RA+CCR7+ population without TemRA cells. The donors were healthy, HIV-negative adults with no recently reported acute infections or vaccinations. Every donor was a Caucasian adult living in Nashville, Tennessee, USA. After blood collection by leukapheresis, PBMCs were isolated using Ficoll-Histopaque density gradient centrifugation and then cryopreserved in the vapor phase of liquid nitrogen. Analytical flow cytometry was used to check the purity and quantity of every magnetically sorted T cell population. From each sorted fraction, genomic DNA was isolated and quantified by UV absorbance on a Nanodrop 2000c. CDR1 MGHRA and CDR2 YSYEKL were looked up in the germline V gene. Including cysteine and phenylalanine, the CDR3 has 15 amino acids. The sequence is cut down to CDR3 DNA, 45 bases in frame from base 1. Trimming takes 1 base from V and 2 bases from J, and the germline ends sit 10 bases apart.

Concerning this clone itself: Its antigen is currently not known. Qualities for individual bases were not recorded, and no much larger clone is one base off.

Using the deep immunoSEQ assay, TCR CDR3 regions were amplified from genomic DNA by multiplex PCR. Extracted genomic DNA from each cell subset was distributed evenly across all wells of several immunoSEQ 96-well plates, and each plate was treated as a replicate. For sorted subsets, approximately 210 ng genomic DNA, equal to 25,000 to 35,000 T cell genomes, was loaded into each replicate PCR. Purified libraries were quantified with a Qubit 3.0 fluorometer, sized on a Bioanalyzer 2100, and re-quantified with the KAPA Library Quantification kit. Every immunoSEQ 96-well plate was sequenced on a dedicated single-read 150-cycle Illumina NextSeq 550 flow cell. Per the original workflow: The immunoSEQ output contained only junctional sequences without quality scores, so filtering could not match that applied to full-length reads. Sequences were annotated with PyIR, a Python wrapper for IgBLAST v1.9, and V/J genes and CDR3 were assigned using IMGT germline references. Reads with weak V/J assignments (E-value above 1e-6), missing CDR3, stop codons, out-of-frame junctions, or ambiguous translated residues were removed. A V3J clonotype was defined by an identical inferred V gene, J gene, and CDR3 amino acid sequence. Percentage overlap between repertoires was calculated by dividing the number of shared unique clonotypes by the size of the smaller repertoire. Three approaches were used to assess repertoire richness: RTK rarefaction, the Chao1 estimator, and Recon v2.1 estimates of unobserved clonotypes. For all TCRbeta clonotypes obtained by the gDNA method from several donors, generation probabilities were computed with OLGA. The clones in this table, taken by TCRdb from immuneACCESS, are in-frame only. Not every clone is retained; where verified, under half of the shortfall comes from an unresolved V gene, and the cause of the rest is unknown. V and J calls and clone size follow that table, whereas D and trimming were derived from the DNA. Present in this sample are around 1.9 million clones, just over 90% of which were seen just once. Under 2% of the sample comes from the top ten.

The sequence links TRBV4-1 to TRBJ2-3, and possibly TRBD2, on 5 matching bases. Source material: naive CD8+ T cells from PBMCs. In the paper's terms, the cell subset or site label means: CD45RA+CCR7+. This sequence originates from a man in his late teens or twenties in good health. Some clones in this sample may be carry-over from other donors' samples. The sequence in DNA is TGCGCCAGCAGCCAAGGCGGAGCGGCCACAGATACGCAGTATTTT. Its product reads: CASSQGGAATDTQYF.